Following are 25 T cell receptor beta chains from one sample sequenced in a study of blood T cell repertoires in COVID-19. The data were produced by immunoSEQ multiplex PCR, yet TCRdb's version contains in-frame clones alone and is incomplete. This repertoire shows around 130,000 clones, under 90% found once; its top ten account for about 5%. Sequencing used peripheral blood. The receptors here all came from a woman in her 70s with acute or convalescent COVID-19.

The CDR3 region has the DNA TGTGCCAGCAGCCAGAGACAGGGGAGCCAAGAGACCCAGTACTTC. Its protein is CASSQRQGSQETQYF. This sequence joins TRBV4-2 and TRBJ2-5; 8 nucleotides agree with TRBD1. Germline assignment: CDR1 LGHNA and CDR2 YNFKEQ. The ends lost 3 bases at V and 1 base at J; junction bases unmatched: 4. The CDR3 loop spans 15 amino acids.

The chain uses TRBV15 and TRBJ2-3; 9 nucleotides agree with TRBD2. There are 17 residues in the CDR3. Germline assignment: CDR1 LNHNV and CDR2 YYDKDF (reference sequence). V dropped 5 bases and J dropped 4; count of bases not matched to a gene: 13. The DNA for the CDR3 is TGTGCCACCAGCTCCCAGACCGGGACTAGCTTTGCAGATACGCAGTATTTT. Translating gives CATSSQTGTSFADTQYF.

The V and J genes are TRBV10-3 and TRBJ2-2, with D maybe TRBD2 (6 bases). CDR1 is ENHRY, CDR2 SYGVKD, per germline. The CDR3 extends over 15 amino acids. Trimming shortened V by 5 bases and J by 3 bases, and 13 bases separated the two germline ends. CDR3 loop: CAISWRAGDTGELFF. In DNA, the CDR3 is TGTGCCATCAGTTGGAGGGCCGGCGACACCGGGGAGCTGTTTTTT.

The rearrangement joins TRBV15 to TRBJ1-3; tentatively, D is TRBD1 (5 bases). The CDR3 length is 16 residues. Germline V gene lookup returns CDR1 LNHNV and CDR2 YYDKDF (reference sequence). V shed 0 bases and J shed 1 base, with 10 bases lying between them. In DNA, the CDR3 is TGTGCCACCAGCAGAGATGCAGGGAGGTCTGGAAACACCATATATTTT. Residues: CATSRDAGRSGNTIYF.

The chain recombines TRBV5-5 with TRBJ1-3; possible D gene TRBD1, 5 bases. The CDR3 loop spans 15 amino acids. The ends were cut back, 4 bases at V and 4 bases at J, with 15 bases in the middle. Germline V gene data show CDR1 as SGHKS and CDR2 as YYEKEE (reference sequence). CDR3 amino acids: CASSPGGVSGNTIYF. The CDR3 DNA reads as TGTGCCAGCAGCCCCGGGGGGGTTTCCGGAAACACCATATATTTT.

This rearrangement joins TRBV18 to TRBJ1-1; a possible D gene is TRBD1 (5 bases). From germline, CDR1 is KGHSH and CDR2 LQKENI. This CDR3 is 14 amino acids long. The germline V and J ends were trimmed by 4 bases and 1 base, with 10 bases remaining between them. CDR3 loop: CASSQQDKNTEAFF. In DNA, the CDR3 is TGTGCCAGCTCACAACAGGACAAGAACACTGAAGCTTTCTTT. The variable domain in full, completed from reference TRBV18 and TRBJ1-1, reads NAGVMQNPRHLVRRRGQEARLRCSPMKGHSHVYWYRQLPEEGLKFMVYLQKENIIDESGMPKERFSAEFPKEGPSILRIQQVVRGDSAAYFCASSQQDKNTEAFFGQGTRLTVV.

This clone showed up just once. For the CDR3, the DNA is TGTGCCAGCAGCTTGGGAGCCGCTAAGCCCCAGCATTTT. It yields the protein CASSLGAAKPQHF. The chain links TRBV7-9 to TRBJ1-5; D unresolved. This CDR3 region has 13 residues. Trimming stripped 3 bases from V and 8 bases from J, with 11 bases between. CDR1 and CDR2 from the germline V gene are SEHNR and FQNEAQ (reference sequence).

The DNA of the CDR3 is TGCGCCAGCAGCCAAGTTCCGGGTCTGAACACCGGGGAGCTGTTTTTT. Encoded protein: CASSQVPGLNTGELFF. The chain links TRBV4-3 to TRBJ2-2; D gene uncertain. In germline, CDR1 is LGHNA, CDR2 YSLEER. This CDR3 is 16 amino acids long. The ends were cut back, 1 base at V and 1 base at J, with 10 bases in the middle.

The chain employs TRBV6-5 and TRBJ1-4; 8 bases are a match to TRBD1. CDR3 size: 14 residues. V shed 7 bases and J 3 bases; nucleotides not matched to a gene: 4. From germline, CDR1 is MNHEY and CDR2 SVGAGI. CDR3 nucleotide sequence: TGTGCCAGCACCCAGGGACAGGCTAATGAAAAACTGTTTTTT. Translated: CASTQGQANEKLFF.

V is TRBV5-1 and J is TRBJ1-1; the D is unclear. The CDR3 spans 16 residues. Per germline, CDR1 SGHRS and CDR2 YFSETQ. Trimming stripped 0 bases from V and 1 base from J, with 13 bases between. CDR3 residues: CASSLARRSGNTEAFF. CDR3 DNA sequence: TGCGCCAGCAGCTTGGCCCGGAGGTCAGGGAACACTGAAGCTTTCTTT.

The gene calls are TRBV14 and TRBJ2-5, with 8 bases matching TRBD1. The CDR3 is 15 residues long. V gave up 2 bases and J gave up 4 bases; unmatched junction bases: 6. Per germline, CDR1 SGHDN and CDR2 FVKESK. As DNA, the CDR3 is TGTGCCAGCAGCCAACGCAGGGGGCTGGGAGAGACCCAGTACTTC. Its translation is CASSQRRGLGETQYF.

This chain links TRBV6-2 or TRBV6-3 with TRBJ2-7; possible D gene TRBD1, 6 bases. Germline CDR1 MNHEY, CDR2 SVGEGT. Trimming shortened V by 2 bases and J by 1 base, and 15 bases separated the two germline ends. This CDR3 is built from 16 residues. In DNA form, the CDR3 reads TGTGCCAGCAGTTACCTGGCCACAGGGAGTTCCTACGAGCAGTACTTC. Protein sequence: CASSYLATGSSYEQYF.

The V and J genes are TRBV27 and TRBJ1-5; tentative D call: TRBD1 (6 bases). The CDR3 runs to 15 residues. Germline V lookup: CDR1 MNHEY, CDR2 SMNVEV (reference sequence). Trimming removed 4 bases at V and 5 bases at J, with 15 bases between. CDR3 sequence reads: CASSSTTGTYQPQHF. The CDR3 coding sequence is TGTGCCAGCAGTTCGACGACAGGAACTTATCAGCCCCAGCATTTT.

In the case of this clone: Sequence at one end of the junction differs from germline and may be a read error. The chain links TRBV19 to TRBJ1-2; 9 positions match TRBD1. The V gene's germline CDR1 is LNHDA and CDR2 SQIVND (reference sequence). There are 14 residues in the CDR3. The CDR3 spells CASRRGGTGSVWAF. Written as DNA, the CDR3 is TGTGCCAGTAGGAGGGGCGGGACAGGGTCCGTATGGGCCTTC.

The CDR3 here is CASSSRLRGHGDTQYF. CDR3 coding DNA: TGTGCCAGCTCATCCCGCCTTAGGGGGCACGGGGATACGCAGTATTTT. The chain couples TRBV18 to TRBJ2-3; 7 bases align to TRBD1. Germline-derived CDR1 and CDR2 are KGHSH and LQKENI. The trim removed 5 bases at V and 6 bases at J, leaving 14 bases unmatched. The CDR3 sequence is 16 residues long.

The chain uses TRBV28 and TRBJ2-3; possibly TRBD1 for D (5 bases). With 10 bases removed from V and 1 base from J, the gap between germline ends came to 6 bases. Germline CDR1 and CDR2: MDHEN and SYDVKM. This CDR3 spans 11 amino acids. This chain's CDR3 is CAIGGTDTQYF. CDR3 in DNA: TGTGCCATAGGGGGCACAGATACGCAGTATTTT.

This clone was seen a handful of times. This rearrangement joins TRBV5-4 to TRBJ1-6, with D maybe TRBD1 (5 bases). The ends were cut back, 0 bases at V and 6 bases at J, with 10 bases in the middle. This CDR3 comprises 15 residues. Germline values: CDR1 SGHNT, CDR2 YYREEE (reference sequence). CDR3 loop: CASSLGGRGNSPLHF. The CDR3 nucleotides are TGTGCCAGCAGCTTGGGTGGGAGGGGTAATTCACCCCTCCACTTT.

This chain uses TRBV6-4 with TRBJ2-3; 15 bases are a match to TRBD2. The germline V gene encodes CDR1 MRHNA and CDR2 SNTAGT. The length of the CDR3 is 16 residues. V lost 4 bases and J lost 3; bases outside the gene matches: 2. This CDR3 reads CASSAGTSGGTDTQYF. The DNA of the CDR3 is TGTGCCAGCAGTGCCGGGACTAGCGGGGGGACAGATACGCAGTATTTT.

The rearrangement uses TRBV5-1 and TRBJ1-3, with TRBD1 identical over 8 bases. V shed 2 bases and J 0 bases; nucleotides not matched to a gene: 10. This CDR3 comprises 18 residues. The germline V gene encodes CDR1 SGHRS and CDR2 YFSETQ. The CDR3 bases are TGCGCCAGCAGCTTCGGCGGGACAGGAACATACTCTGGAAACACCATATATTTT. Translating gives CASSFGGTGTYSGNTIYF. The whole variable domain, filled in from reference TRBV5-1 and TRBJ1-3, reads KAGVTQTPRYLIKTRGQQVTLSCSPISGHRSVSWYQQTPGQGLQFLFEYFSETQRNKGNFPGRFSGRQFSNSRSEMNVSTLELGDSALYLCASSFGGTGTYSGNTIYFGEGSWLTVV.

The V and J genes are TRBV10-3 and TRBJ1-4, with D hard to call. The CDR3 spans 17 residues. V gave up 0 bases and J gave up 2 bases, with 13 bases separating them. Germline V gene lookup returns CDR1 ENHRY and CDR2 SYGVKD. CDR3 sequence: CAISESSIGETNEKLFF. CDR3 sequence (DNA): TGTGCCATCAGTGAGTCTTCTATCGGGGAGACTAATGAAAAACTGTTTTTT.

The chain joins TRBV5-1 to TRBJ2-3; 9 bases line up with TRBD2. The CDR3 is made up of 17 amino acids. In germline, CDR1 is SGHRS, CDR2 YFSETQ. V lost 0 bases, J lost 0 bases, and 5 bases stayed unmatched. CDR3 loop: CASSLVPSGASTDTQYF. The DNA of the CDR3 is TGCGCCAGCAGCTTGGTTCCTAGCGGGGCTAGCACAGATACGCAGTATTTT.

This chain uses TRBV7-8 with TRBJ2-2; 14 bases are a match to TRBD2. The CDR3 runs to 18 residues. Germline V lookup: CDR1 SGHVS, CDR2 FQNEAQ. After removal of 5 bases from V and 2 bases from J, the junction contained 7 bases not matched to a gene. CDR3 region: CASSKHGTSGGNTGELFF. DNA of the CDR3: TGTGCCAGCAGCAAGCACGGGACTAGCGGGGGTAACACCGGGGAGCTGTTTTTT.

This clone appeared a few times. In DNA, the CDR3 is TGTGCCAGTAGTATAGTGCAGGGGGCTAACTATGGCTACACCTTC. Translation: CASSIVQGANYGYTF. V and J are TRBV19 and TRBJ1-2; TRBD1 aligns across 7 bases. Germline assignment: CDR1 LNHDA and CDR2 SQIVND (reference sequence). The V segment lost 1 base and the J segment 0 bases; nucleotides outside the gene matches: 2. The CDR3 consists of 15 residues.

This clone has only one observation. The chain uses TRBV7-9 and TRBJ2-6, with a possible D match to TRBD1 (6 bases). V was clipped by 5 bases and J by 2 bases, with 10 bases between them. CDR3 length equals 15 residues. Per germline, CDR1 SEHNR and CDR2 FQNEAQ (reference sequence). Here the CDR3 DNA reads TGTGCCAGCAGCCGAACAGGGACTGGGGCCAACGTCCTGACTTTC. Residues: CASSRTGTGANVLTF.

The chain is built from TRBV29-1 and TRBJ1-5; the D gene is possibly TRBD1 (5 bases). There are 14 residues in the CDR3. Germline V gene sequence: CDR1 SQVTM, CDR2 ANQGSEA. V was pared by 5 bases and J by 3 bases, with 14 bases between. This CDR3 reads CSVQGEGDNQPQHF. DNA for the CDR3: TGCAGCGTTCAGGGCGAAGGGGACAATCAGCCCCAGCATTTT.